This TCR beta chain originates from a study of T-cell reconstitution after alpha-beta-depleted transplantation in children. For TCRbeta, the library was prepared with unique molecular identifiers. One entry per CDR3 protein results from TCRdb running MiXCR on the PCR reads. There are roughly 300,000 distinct CDR3 sequences in the sample; more than 9% occur only once, and about a tenth lies in the top ten. V shed 6 bases and J shed 4 bases, with 13 bases lying between them. Germline V CDR1 and CDR2: MNHEY, SMNVEV (reference sequence). The CDR3 is 14 amino acids. At least ten counts were recorded for this clonotype.

The material sequenced was PBMCs from the stem cell graft donor, taken from the stem cell graft. The receptor was derived from a human donor who donated a stem cell graft to a child with SCID. The V and J genes are TRBV27 and TRBJ2-1; D may match TRBD1 or TRBD2 (5 bases each). In nucleotides, the CDR3 is TGTGCCAGCAGCCAAGGGACCGGTTACAATGAGCAGTTCTTC. Translated, it gives CASSQGTGYNEQFF.